The source of this T cell receptor (beta chain) is a study of blood T cell repertoires in COVID-19. Libraries were prepared by immunoSEQ multiplex PCR; TCRdb keeps only in-frame clonotypes and omits some of them. The sample carries around 84,000 clones, 85% to 90% recorded once. V shed 1 base, J shed 0 bases, and the junction held 6 bases outside the gene matches. The length of the CDR3 is 17 residues. Germline values: CDR1 SGHTA, CDR2 FQGNSA. V gene TRBV7-2 combines with J gene TRBJ1-5; 7 bases are a match to TRBD1. Sample: peripheral blood. The clonotype comes from an elderly man with active or convalescent COVID-19. CDR3 sequence: CASSLVGTVVSNQPQHF. CDR3 in DNA: TGTGCCAGCAGCTTAGTTGGGACAGTCGTTAGCAATCAGCCCCAGCATTTT.